The 29 T cell receptor beta chains reported below all come from one sample, sequenced in a study of metastatic and nonmetastatic thyroid tumors. Via MiXCR, TCRdb re-called the PCR reads. This table has 7,000 to 8,500 clones, roughly 28% appearing once. Every patient was untreated before thyroid surgery. The material sequenced was adjacent normal tissue. The receptors here all came from a male donor with papillary thyroid cancer or a benign thyroid nodule (not recorded which). Some clones in this sample may be carry-over from other donors' samples.

This clone appeared a few times. V usage is TRBV6-4 and J usage is TRBJ2-3, with 7 nucleotides matching TRBD2. This CDR3 is 13 amino acids long. V trimming: 7 bases; J trimming: 2 bases; junction bases outside the gene matches: 3. Germline V lookup: CDR1 MRHNA, CDR2 SNTAGT. CDR3 DNA: TGTGCCAGCACTAGGGACTACACAGATACGCAGTATTTT. Amino acids: CASTRDYTDTQYF.

The CDR3 DNA reads TGCAGTGCTATCCGACAGGGAATACTCTCCTACGAGCAGTACTTC. The encoded protein is CSAIRQGILSYEQYF. The rearrangement links TRBV20-1 to TRBJ2-7, with 7 bases matching TRBD1. In germline, CDR1 is DFQATT, CDR2 SNEGSKA (reference sequence). After removal of 4 bases from V and 0 bases from J, the junction contained 9 bases not matched to a gene. The CDR3 loop spans 15 amino acids.

The V and J genes are TRBV3-1 and TRBJ2-7, with D possibly TRBD1 on 6 matching bases. V was trimmed by 4 bases and J by 7 bases, leaving 11 bases between them. The CDR3 spans 12 residues. Germline CDR1 and CDR2: LGHDT and YNNKEL (reference sequence). The DNA of the CDR3 is TGTGCCAGCAGCCCGACCCAGGGGGAGCAGTACTTC. Translated: CASSPTQGEQYF.

This CDR3 reads CASSDGSSGRGGDEQYF. The CDR3 DNA follows: TGTGCCAGCAGTGACGGATCTAGCGGCCGCGGGGGGGACGAGCAGTACTTC. The chain has TRBV2 and TRBJ2-7, with TRBD2 identical over 9 bases. CDR1 is SNHLY, CDR2 FYNNEI, per germline. The CDR3 has 17 amino acids. After removal of 3 bases from V and 5 bases from J, the junction contained 14 bases not matched to a gene.

This clone showed up just a few times. J is TRBJ1-6 and V is TRBV13; D not certain. The CDR3 has 15 residues. Trimming removed 2 bases at V and 10 bases at J, with 15 bases between. CDR1 is PRHDT and CDR2 is FYEKMQ in the germline V gene (reference sequence). The CDR3 DNA follows: TGTGCCAGCAGCTTATCTTTTTTAGAGGGATCACCCCTCCACTTT. Encoded protein: CASSLSFLEGSPLHF.

This clone has ten or more counts. The chain is built from TRBV7-9 and TRBJ2-1; D unclear. Trimming took 0 bases from V and 5 from J, leaving 5 bases between them. This CDR3 is 13 amino acids long. Germline V gives CDR1 SEHNR, CDR2 FQNEAQ (reference sequence). CDR3 DNA sequence: TGTGCCAGCAGCTTAGCTCTCCACAATGAGCAGTTCTTC. Translating gives CASSLALHNEQFF.

This clone counts as medium-sized. The genes are TRBV6-4 and TRBJ2-3; 11 positions agree with TRBD1. The CDR3 is 14 amino acids. J gave up 4 bases and V 4 bases, and 1 base lay outside the gene matches. Germline V gene data show CDR1 as MRHNA and CDR2 as SNTAGT. The DNA for the CDR3 is TGTGCCAGCAGTGGGACAGGGGGCGCAGATACGCAGTATTTT. This gives the protein CASSGTGGADTQYF.

This clone showed up just a few times. In DNA, the CDR3 is TGCGCCAGCAGTGCCGTGACCACCTCGATCTGCGAGCAGTACTTC. It translates to CASSAVTTSICEQYF. The V call is TRBV10-2, the J call TRBJ2-7; D unclear. Germline V gene lookup returns CDR1 WSHSY and CDR2 SAAADI. This CDR3 has 15 amino acids. Trimming removed 4 bases at V and 6 bases at J, with 19 bases between.

This clone is large within its sample. V gene TRBV28 combines with J gene TRBJ1-5; no firm D call. Germline CDR1 is MDHEN and CDR2 is SYDVKM. The CDR3 spans 14 residues. With 3 bases removed from V and 1 base from J, the gap between germline ends came to 7 bases. The CDR3 nucleotides are TGTGCCAGCAGTTTCTATCAGAGCAATCAGCCCCAGCATTTT. Translated: CASSFYQSNQPQHF.

This clone has only a few counts. The rearrangement uses TRBV6-6 and TRBJ1-4, with no clear D. The CDR3 length is 14 residues. Germline CDR1 MNHNY, CDR2 SVGAGI (reference sequence). V dropped 2 bases and J dropped 8 bases, with 12 bases sitting between them. The CDR3 loop is CASSYKGRDEKLFF. CDR3 in DNA: TGTGCCAGCAGTTACAAGGGTAGAGACGAAAAACTGTTTTTT.

The sample holds a few counts of this clone. This sequence joins TRBV19 and TRBJ1-1; D is uncertain. This CDR3 is built from 14 residues. V was cut by 2 bases and J by 5 bases, with 12 bases left in between. The germline gives CDR1 LNHDA, CDR2 SQIVND (reference sequence). In nucleotides, the CDR3 is TGTGCCAGTAGTATAAGGGAAGGGAGGACTGAAGCTTTCTTT. It is translated as CASSIREGRTEAFF.

This clone is labeled medium-sized. This chain uses TRBV27 with TRBJ1-1; no definite D call. CDR3 length equals 14 residues. V lost 0 bases to trimming and J lost 7 bases, with 12 bases between them. The V gene's germline CDR1 is MNHEY and CDR2 SMNVEV (reference sequence). CDR3 coding DNA: TGTGCCAGCAGTTTATCGGTGCGAGGCGGTGAAGCTTTCTTT. This translates into CASSLSVRGGEAFF.

By sample fraction, this clone is medium-sized. The gene calls are TRBV28 and TRBJ2-3; 8 nucleotides match TRBD1. CDR1 MDHEN and CDR2 SYDVKM come from the germline V gene. The V gene end was trimmed by 6 bases and the J gene end by 5 bases; junction bases not matched to a gene: 13. This CDR3 region has 16 residues. For the CDR3, the DNA is TGTGCCAGCAGACCGGTCCCGGGACAGGAGGGAGATACGCAGTATTTT. This codes for CASRPVPGQEGDTQYF.

This chain connects TRBV6-5 to TRBJ1-2, with D possibly TRBD1 on 6 matching bases. V was trimmed by 2 bases and J by 4 bases, leaving 8 bases between them. Per the germline V gene, CDR1 is MNHEY and CDR2 is SVGAGI. The CDR3 totals 13 residues. CDR3 DNA sequence: TGTGCCAGCAGTTACAAGGGGGTCTATGGCTACACCTTC. This gives the protein CASSYKGVYGYTF.

The J gene is TRBJ2-1, the V gene TRBV28; TRBD1 matches 7 bases. The V gene's germline CDR1 is MDHEN and CDR2 SYDVKM. V lost 6 bases to trimming and J lost 0 bases; unmatched junction nucleotides: 5. The CDR3 is 15 residues long. The CDR3 DNA reads as TGTGCCAGCAGCTTACAGGGGCCCTCCTACAATGAGCAGTTCTTC. Protein: CASSLQGPSYNEQFF.

This clone is medium-sized by share. The chain has TRBV5-1 and TRBJ1-3; D possibly corresponds to TRBD1 (6 bases). The CDR3 covers 14 residues. Between the trimmed V and J ends, which lost 5 bases and 0 bases, there was a span of 9 bases. Germline CDR1 is SGHRS and CDR2 is YFSETQ. CDR3: CASRTGVSGNTIYF. The CDR3 nucleotides are TGCGCCAGCAGGACAGGAGTCTCTGGAAACACCATATATTTT.

As for this clone: An end of the junction differs from the germline gene, which may be a read error. The V and J genes are TRBV5-6 and TRBJ1-5; D possibly corresponds to TRBD1 (6 bases). The CDR3 runs 13 residues. Germline CDR1 and CDR2: SGHDT and YYEEEE. The CDR3 spells CASSLTGNQRQNF. The CDR3 DNA sequence: TGTGCCAGCAGCTTGACAGGGAATCAGCGCCAGAATTTT.

CDR3 coding DNA: TGTGCCAGTAGTACGACAGGGTATGTCTACACCGGGGAGCTGTTTTTT. Translated: CASSTTGYVYTGELFF. The rearrangement links TRBV19 to TRBJ2-2; 7 nucleotides align to TRBD1. The V and J ends lost 4 bases and 3 bases, in that order; junction bases with no gene match: 8. The germline CDR1 and CDR2 sequences are LNHDA and SQIVND (reference sequence). This CDR3 region has 16 residues.

CDR3: CASSLAGQPETQYF. CDR3 nucleotide sequence: TGTGCCAGCAGCTTAGCGGGACAGCCAGAGACCCAGTACTTC. This chain connects TRBV11-1 to TRBJ2-5, with 7 bases identical to TRBD1. Germline CDR1 is SGHAT and CDR2 is FQDESV (reference sequence). With 0 bases clipped from V and 4 bases from J, the junction kept 2 bases outside the gene matches. The CDR3 totals 14 residues.

In this sample, this clone turned up many times. V gene TRBV18 combines with J gene TRBJ2-2, with D perhaps TRBD1 or TRBD2 (6 bases each). With 2 bases removed from V and 0 bases from J, the gap between germline ends came to 16 bases. The CDR3 length is 18 residues. Germline CDR1 and CDR2: KGHSH and LQKENI. The CDR3 loop reads CASSPKRTGAANTGELFF. CDR3 bases: TGTGCCAGCTCACCAAAGAGAACGGGGGCCGCGAACACCGGGGAGCTGTTTTTT.

The sample holds many counts of this clone. The genes are TRBV9 and TRBJ2-5; 10 bases align to TRBD2. CDR1 is SGDLS, CDR2 YYNGEE, per germline. The CDR3 is made up of 14 amino acids. V lost 3 bases to trimming and J lost 3 bases; unmatched junction nucleotides: 2. CDR3 sequence reads: CASSAGLAEETQYF. In DNA form, the CDR3 reads TGTGCCAGCAGCGCCGGACTAGCGGAAGAGACCCAGTACTTC.

CDR3 amino acids: CASSPTPGGAFF. CDR3 nucleotides: TGTGCCAGCTCACCCACTCCAGGCGGGGCTTTCTTT. The chain recombines TRBV18 with TRBJ1-1; D gene uncertain. This CDR3 has 12 amino acids. V was cut by 3 bases and J by 11 bases, with 13 bases left in between. The germline gives CDR1 KGHSH, CDR2 LQKENI. The variable domain in full, with the rest retrieved from reference TRBV18 and TRBJ1-1, is NAGVMQNPRHLVRRRGQEARLRCSPMKGHSHVYWYRQLPEEGLKFMVYLQKENIIDESGMPKERFSAEFPKEGPSILRIQQVVRGDSAAYFCASSPTPGGAFFGQGTRLTVV.

As concerns this clone: At one of its ends the junction is not consistent with the germline gene, which may arise from a read error. V is TRBV6-5 and J is TRBJ1-5, with a weak D call TRBD1 (6 bases). CDR3 length: 16 residues. The V gene's germline CDR1 is MNHEY and CDR2 SVGAGI. The CDR3 sequence: CASSYPGGEGNQTQHF. CDR3 nucleotides: TGTGCCAGCAGTTACCCGGGGGGCGAGGGCAATCAGACCCAGCATTTT.

This clone was counted between two and nine times. V is TRBV6-1 and J is TRBJ1-2; possibly TRBD1 for D (6 bases). With 4 bases removed from V and 3 bases from J, the gap between germline ends came to 6 bases. The V gene's germline CDR1 is MNHNS and CDR2 SASEGT. This CDR3 comprises 12 residues. The CDR3 region is CASSGTDYGYTF. Here the CDR3 DNA reads TGTGCCAGCAGTGGGACAGACTATGGCTACACCTTC.

The chain carries TRBV6-2 or TRBV6-3 and TRBJ1-2; a possible D gene is TRBD1 (5 bases). This CDR3 is 13 amino acids long. V gave up 2 bases and J gave up 10 bases, with 14 bases separating them. CDR1 and CDR2 (germline): MNHEY, SVGEGT. The CDR3 reads CASSYTPGRVYTF. CDR3 nucleotide sequence: TGTGCCAGCAGTTACACGCCAGGGAGGGTCTACACCTTC.

This clone is large in the sample. Distinct nucleotide sequences in the sample also encode this CDR3. This chain joins TRBV6-1 and TRBJ2-1; 13 bases are shared with TRBD2. The CDR3 totals 15 residues. CDR1 is MNHNS and CDR2 is SASEGT in the germline V gene. Trimming at V came to 5 bases and at J to 6 bases, leaving 4 bases not matched to a gene. Here the CDR3 reads CASSPGLAGINEQFF. Here the CDR3 DNA reads TGTGCCAGCAGTCCGGGACTAGCGGGAATCAATGAGCAGTTCTTC.

This clone was detected a few times. The DNA of the CDR3 is TGCGCCAGCAGCCAAGATAGGAGACTGTTCTACGAGCAGTACTTC. Protein sequence: CASSQDRRLFYEQYF. The J gene is TRBJ2-7, the V gene TRBV4-1; D uncertain. The CDR3 is 15 residues long. Trimming removed 0 bases from V and 3 bases from J, with 12 bases in between. Germline lookup yields CDR1 MGHRA and CDR2 YSYEKL.

This chain links TRBV6-1 with TRBJ2-6; D not resolved. The CDR3 is 14 residues long. The germline V and J ends were trimmed by 4 bases and 1 base, with 5 bases remaining between them. Germline V gene lookup returns CDR1 MNHNS and CDR2 SASEGT. As DNA, the CDR3 is TGTGCCAGCAGTGGGGGATCTGGGGCCAACGTCCTGACTTTC. Translation: CASSGGSGANVLTF.

The J gene is TRBJ2-7, the V gene TRBV12-3 or TRBV12-4, with D uncertain. V was trimmed by 4 bases and J by 2 bases, leaving 12 bases between them. The CDR3 is made up of 14 amino acids. In DNA form, the CDR3 reads TGTGCCAGCAGTTCCGCCCGGTGGGCCTACGAGCAGTACTTC. This encodes CASSSARWAYEQYF.